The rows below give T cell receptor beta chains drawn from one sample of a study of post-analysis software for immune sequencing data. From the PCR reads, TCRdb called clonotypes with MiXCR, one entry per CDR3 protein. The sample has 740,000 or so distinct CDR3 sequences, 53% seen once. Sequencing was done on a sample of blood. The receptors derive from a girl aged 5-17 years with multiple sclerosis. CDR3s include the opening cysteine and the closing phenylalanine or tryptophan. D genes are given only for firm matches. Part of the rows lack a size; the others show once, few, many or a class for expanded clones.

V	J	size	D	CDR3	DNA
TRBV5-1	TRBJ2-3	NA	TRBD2	CASSLSGGRDTQYF	TGCGCCAGCAGCTTGAGCGGGGGGCGAGATACGCAGTATTTT
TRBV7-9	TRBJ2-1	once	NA	CASSFQGVDEQFF	TGTGCCAGCAGCTTCCAGGGAGTTGATGAGCAGTTCTTC
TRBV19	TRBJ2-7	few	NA	CASSIRRDPFEQYF	TGTGCCAGTAGTATACGGCGGGACCCGTTCGAGCAGTACTTC
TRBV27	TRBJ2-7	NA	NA	CASSLSVSTYEQYF	TGTGCCAGCAGTTTGTCTGTCAGTACCTACGAGCAGTACTTC
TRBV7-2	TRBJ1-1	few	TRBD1	CASSPGTGGLNTEAFF	TGTGCCAGCTCGCCCGGGACAGGGGGCCTCAACACTGAAGCTTTCTTT
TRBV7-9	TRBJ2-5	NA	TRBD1	CASWGTGGLETQYF	TGTGCCAGCTGGGGGACAGGCGGTTTAGAGACCCAGTACTTC
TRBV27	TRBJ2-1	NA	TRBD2	CASPRKGSGRSSSYNEQFF	TGTGCCAGCCCCCGGAAGGGTAGCGGGAGGTCTAGCTCCTACAATGAGCAGTTCTTC
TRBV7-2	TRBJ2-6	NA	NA	CASSLSSGVSGANVLTF	TGTGCCAGCAGCTTAAGCTCGGGTGTCTCTGGGGCCAACGTCCTGACTTTC
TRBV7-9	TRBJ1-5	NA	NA	CASSPGDIANQPQHF	TGTGCCAGCAGCCCAGGGGACATAGCCAATCAGCCCCAGCATTTT
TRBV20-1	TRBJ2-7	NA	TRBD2	CSAREWREGSYEQYF	TGCAGTGCTAGAGAGTGGCGGGAGGGCTCCTACGAGCAGTACTTC
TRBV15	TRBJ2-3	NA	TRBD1	CATSRDGQGGTDTQYF	TGTGCCACCAGCAGAGACGGACAGGGGGGGACAGATACGCAGTATTTT
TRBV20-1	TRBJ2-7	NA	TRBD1	CSFTRTGSYEQYF	TGCAGTTTTACAAGGACAGGGAGCTACGAGCAGTACTTC
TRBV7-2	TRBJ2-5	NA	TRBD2	CASSPPGGGRQETQYF	TGTGCCAGCAGCCCCCCAGGCGGGGGGCGACAAGAGACCCAGTACTTC